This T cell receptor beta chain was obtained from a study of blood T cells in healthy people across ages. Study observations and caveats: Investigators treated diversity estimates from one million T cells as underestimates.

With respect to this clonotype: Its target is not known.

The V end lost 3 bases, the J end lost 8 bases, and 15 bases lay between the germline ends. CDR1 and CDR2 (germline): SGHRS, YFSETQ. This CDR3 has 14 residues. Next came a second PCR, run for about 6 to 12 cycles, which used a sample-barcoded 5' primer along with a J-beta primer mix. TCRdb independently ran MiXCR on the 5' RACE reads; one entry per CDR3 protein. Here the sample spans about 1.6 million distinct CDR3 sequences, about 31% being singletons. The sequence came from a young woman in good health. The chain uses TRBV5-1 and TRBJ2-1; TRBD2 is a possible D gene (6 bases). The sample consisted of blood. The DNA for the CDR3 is TGCGCCAGCAGCTGGATGGGCCCGGGGGATGAGCAGTTCTTC. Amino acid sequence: CASSWMGPGDEQFF.